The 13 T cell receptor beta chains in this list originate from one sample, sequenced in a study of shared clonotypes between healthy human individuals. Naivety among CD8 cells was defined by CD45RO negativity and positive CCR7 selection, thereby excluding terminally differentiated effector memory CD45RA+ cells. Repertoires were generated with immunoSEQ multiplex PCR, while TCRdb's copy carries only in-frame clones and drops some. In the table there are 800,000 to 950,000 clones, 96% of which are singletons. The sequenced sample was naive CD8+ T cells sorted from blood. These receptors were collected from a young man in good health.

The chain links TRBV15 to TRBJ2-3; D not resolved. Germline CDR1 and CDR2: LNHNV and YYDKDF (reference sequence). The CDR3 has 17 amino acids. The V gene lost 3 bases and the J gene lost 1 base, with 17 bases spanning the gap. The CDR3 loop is CATSRPLPRSRTDTQYF. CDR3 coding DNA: TGTGCCACCAGCAGGCCCCTCCCGCGGAGCCGCACAGATACGCAGTATTTT.

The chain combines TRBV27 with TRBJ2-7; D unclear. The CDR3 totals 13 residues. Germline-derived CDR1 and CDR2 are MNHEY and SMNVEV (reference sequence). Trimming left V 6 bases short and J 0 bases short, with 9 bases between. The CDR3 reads CASRRGGSYEQYF. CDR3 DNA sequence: TGTGCCAGCAGGCGCGGCGGCTCCTACGAGCAGTACTTC.

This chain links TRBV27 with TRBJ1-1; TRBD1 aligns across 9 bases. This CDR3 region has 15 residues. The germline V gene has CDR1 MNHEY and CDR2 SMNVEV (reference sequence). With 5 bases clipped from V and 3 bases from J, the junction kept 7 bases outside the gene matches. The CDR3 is CASSTHRGRDTEAFF. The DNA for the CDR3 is TGTGCCAGCAGTACCCACAGGGGGCGGGACACTGAAGCTTTCTTT.

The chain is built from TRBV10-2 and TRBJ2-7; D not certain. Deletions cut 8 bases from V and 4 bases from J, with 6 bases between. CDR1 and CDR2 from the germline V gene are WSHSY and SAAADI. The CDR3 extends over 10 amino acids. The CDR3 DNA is TGCGCCAGCGGTACTTACGAGCAGTACTTC. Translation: CASGTYEQYF.

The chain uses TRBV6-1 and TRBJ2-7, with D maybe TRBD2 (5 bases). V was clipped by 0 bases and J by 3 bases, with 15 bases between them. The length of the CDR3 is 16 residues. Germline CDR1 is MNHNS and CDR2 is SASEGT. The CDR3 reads CASSEALPTIYYEQYF. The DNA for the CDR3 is TGTGCCAGCAGTGAAGCGCTCCCGACTATATACTACGAGCAGTACTTC.

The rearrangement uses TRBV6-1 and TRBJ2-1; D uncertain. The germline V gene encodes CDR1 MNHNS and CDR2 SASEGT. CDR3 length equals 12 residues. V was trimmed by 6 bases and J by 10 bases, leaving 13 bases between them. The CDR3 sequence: CASSLGVNEQFF. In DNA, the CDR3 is TGTGCCAGCAGCTTAGGTGTAAACGAGCAGTTCTTC.

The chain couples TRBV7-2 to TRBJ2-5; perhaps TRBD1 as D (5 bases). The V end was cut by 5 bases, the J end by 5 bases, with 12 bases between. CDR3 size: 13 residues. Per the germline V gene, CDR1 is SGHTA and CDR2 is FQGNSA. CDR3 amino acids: CASSKGVQETQYF. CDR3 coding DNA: TGTGCCAGCAGCAAAGGGGTGCAGGAGACCCAGTACTTC.

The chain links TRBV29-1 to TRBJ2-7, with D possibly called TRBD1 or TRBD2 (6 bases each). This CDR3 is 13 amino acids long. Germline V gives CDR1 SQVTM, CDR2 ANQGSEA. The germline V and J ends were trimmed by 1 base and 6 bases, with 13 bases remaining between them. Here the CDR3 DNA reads TGCAGCGTTGAAGCGGAGGGGGAGTCCGAGCAGTACTTC. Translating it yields CSVEAEGESEQYF.

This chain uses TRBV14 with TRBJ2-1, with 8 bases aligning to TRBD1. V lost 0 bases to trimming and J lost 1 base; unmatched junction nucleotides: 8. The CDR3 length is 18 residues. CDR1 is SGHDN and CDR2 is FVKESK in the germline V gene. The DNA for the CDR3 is TGTGCCAGCAGCCAAGATGCTCCGGACAGGGTGTCCTACAATGAGCAGTTCTTC. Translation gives CASSQDAPDRVSYNEQFF.

CDR3: CASSLTGGYGYTF. The CDR3 nucleotides read TGTGCCAGCAGTCTCACAGGGGGCTATGGCTACACCTTC. The chain uses TRBV28 and TRBJ1-2; 8 bases match TRBD1. This CDR3 contains 13 residues. V gave up 5 bases and J gave up 4 bases; unmatched junction bases: 3. Germline V gene sequence: CDR1 MDHEN, CDR2 SYDVKM.

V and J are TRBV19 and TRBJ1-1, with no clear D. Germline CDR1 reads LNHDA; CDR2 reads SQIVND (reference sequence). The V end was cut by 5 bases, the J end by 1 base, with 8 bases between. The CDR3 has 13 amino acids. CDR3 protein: CASSRYENTEAFF. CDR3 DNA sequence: TGTGCCAGTAGTCGTTACGAGAACACTGAAGCTTTCTTT.

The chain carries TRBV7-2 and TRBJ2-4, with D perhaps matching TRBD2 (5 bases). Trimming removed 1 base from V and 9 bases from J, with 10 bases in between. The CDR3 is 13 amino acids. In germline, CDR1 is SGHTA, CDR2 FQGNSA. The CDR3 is CASSLVTSGIQYF. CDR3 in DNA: TGTGCCAGCAGCTTAGTCACGAGCGGCATTCAGTACTTC.

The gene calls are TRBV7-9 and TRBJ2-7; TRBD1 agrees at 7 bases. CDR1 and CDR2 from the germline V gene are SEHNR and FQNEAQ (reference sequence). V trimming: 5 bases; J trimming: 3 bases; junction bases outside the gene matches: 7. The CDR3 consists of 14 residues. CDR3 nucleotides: TGTGCCAGCAGCCTACCCGGGACAGACTACGAGCAGTACTTC. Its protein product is CASSLPGTDYEQYF.